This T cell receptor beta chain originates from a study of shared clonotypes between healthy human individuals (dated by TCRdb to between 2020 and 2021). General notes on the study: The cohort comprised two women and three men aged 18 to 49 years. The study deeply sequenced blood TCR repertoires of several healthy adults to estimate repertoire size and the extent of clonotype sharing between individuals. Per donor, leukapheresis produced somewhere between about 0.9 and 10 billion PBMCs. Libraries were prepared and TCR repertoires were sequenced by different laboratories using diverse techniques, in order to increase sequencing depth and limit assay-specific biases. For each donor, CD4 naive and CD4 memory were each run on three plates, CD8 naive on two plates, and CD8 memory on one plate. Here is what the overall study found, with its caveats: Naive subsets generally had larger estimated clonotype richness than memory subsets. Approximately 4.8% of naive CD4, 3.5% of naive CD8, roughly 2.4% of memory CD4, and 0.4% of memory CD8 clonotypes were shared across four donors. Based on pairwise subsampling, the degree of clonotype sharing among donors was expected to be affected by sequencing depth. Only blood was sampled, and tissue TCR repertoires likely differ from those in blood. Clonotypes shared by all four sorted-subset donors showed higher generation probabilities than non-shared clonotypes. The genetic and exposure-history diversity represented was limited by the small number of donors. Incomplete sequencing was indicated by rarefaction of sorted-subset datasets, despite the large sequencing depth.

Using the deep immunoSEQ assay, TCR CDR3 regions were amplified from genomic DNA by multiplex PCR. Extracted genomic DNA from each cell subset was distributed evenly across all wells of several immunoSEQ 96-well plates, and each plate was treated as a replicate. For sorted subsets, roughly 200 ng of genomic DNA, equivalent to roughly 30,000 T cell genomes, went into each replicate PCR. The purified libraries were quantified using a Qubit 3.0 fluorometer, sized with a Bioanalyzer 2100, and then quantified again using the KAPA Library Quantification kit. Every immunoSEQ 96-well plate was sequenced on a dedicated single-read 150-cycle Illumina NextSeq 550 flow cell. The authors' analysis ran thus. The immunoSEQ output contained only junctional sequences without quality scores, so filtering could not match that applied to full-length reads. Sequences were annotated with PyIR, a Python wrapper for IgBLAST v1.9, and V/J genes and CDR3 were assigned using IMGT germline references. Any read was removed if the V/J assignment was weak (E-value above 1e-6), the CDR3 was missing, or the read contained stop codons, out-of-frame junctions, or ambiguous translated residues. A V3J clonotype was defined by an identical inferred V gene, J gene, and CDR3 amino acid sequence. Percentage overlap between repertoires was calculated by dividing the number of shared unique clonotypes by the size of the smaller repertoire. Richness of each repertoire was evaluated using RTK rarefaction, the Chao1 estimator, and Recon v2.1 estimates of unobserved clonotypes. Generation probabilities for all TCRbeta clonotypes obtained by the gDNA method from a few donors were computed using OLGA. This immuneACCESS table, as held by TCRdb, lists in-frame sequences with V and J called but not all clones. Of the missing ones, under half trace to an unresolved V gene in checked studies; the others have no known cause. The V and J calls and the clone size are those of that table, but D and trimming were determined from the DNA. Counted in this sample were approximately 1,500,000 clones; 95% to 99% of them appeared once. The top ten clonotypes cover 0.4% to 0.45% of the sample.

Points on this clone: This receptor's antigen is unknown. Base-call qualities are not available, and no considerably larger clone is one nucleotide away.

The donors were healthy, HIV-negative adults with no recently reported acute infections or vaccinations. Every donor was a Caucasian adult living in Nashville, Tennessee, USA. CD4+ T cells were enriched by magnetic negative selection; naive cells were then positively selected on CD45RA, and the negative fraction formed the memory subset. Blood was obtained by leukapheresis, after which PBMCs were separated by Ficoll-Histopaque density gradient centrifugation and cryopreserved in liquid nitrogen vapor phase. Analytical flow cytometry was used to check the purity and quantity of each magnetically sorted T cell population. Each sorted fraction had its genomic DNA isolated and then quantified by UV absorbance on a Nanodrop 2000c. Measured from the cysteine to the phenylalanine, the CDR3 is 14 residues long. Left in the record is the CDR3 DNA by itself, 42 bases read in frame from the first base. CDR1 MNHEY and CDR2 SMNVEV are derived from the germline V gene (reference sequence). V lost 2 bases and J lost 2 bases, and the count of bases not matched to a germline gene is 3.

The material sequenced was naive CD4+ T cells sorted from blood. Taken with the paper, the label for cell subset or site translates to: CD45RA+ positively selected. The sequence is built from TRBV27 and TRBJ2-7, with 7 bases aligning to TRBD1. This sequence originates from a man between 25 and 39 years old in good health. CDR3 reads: CASSLGTGAYEQYF. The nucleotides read TGTGCCAGCAGTTTAGGCACAGGGGCCTACGAGCAGTACTTC.